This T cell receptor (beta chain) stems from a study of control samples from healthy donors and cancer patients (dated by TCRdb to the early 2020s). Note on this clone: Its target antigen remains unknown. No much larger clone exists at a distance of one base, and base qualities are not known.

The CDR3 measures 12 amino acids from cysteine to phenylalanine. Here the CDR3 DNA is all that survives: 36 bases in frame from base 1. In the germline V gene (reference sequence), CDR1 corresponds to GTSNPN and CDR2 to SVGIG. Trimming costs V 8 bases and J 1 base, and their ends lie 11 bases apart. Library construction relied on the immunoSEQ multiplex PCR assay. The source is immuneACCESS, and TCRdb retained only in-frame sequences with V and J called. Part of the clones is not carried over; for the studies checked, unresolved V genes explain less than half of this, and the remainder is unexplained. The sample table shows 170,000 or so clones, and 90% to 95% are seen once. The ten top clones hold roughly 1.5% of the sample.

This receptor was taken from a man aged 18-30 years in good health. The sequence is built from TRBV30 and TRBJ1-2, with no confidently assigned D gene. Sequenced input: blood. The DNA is TGTGCCGGATACGGACTTAACTATGGCTACACCTTC. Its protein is CAGYGLNYGYTF.